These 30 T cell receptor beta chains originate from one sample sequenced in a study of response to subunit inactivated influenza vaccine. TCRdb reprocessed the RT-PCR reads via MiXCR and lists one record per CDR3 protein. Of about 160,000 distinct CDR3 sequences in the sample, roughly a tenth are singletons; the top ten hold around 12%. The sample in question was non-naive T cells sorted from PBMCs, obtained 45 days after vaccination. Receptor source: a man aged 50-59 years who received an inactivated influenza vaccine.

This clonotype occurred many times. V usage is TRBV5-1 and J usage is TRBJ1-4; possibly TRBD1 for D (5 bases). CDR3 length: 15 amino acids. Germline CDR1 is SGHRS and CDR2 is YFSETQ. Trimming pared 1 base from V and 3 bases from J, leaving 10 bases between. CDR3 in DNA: TGCGCCAGCAGCTTGAAGGGGAGCCCTAATGAAAAACTGTTTTTT. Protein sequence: CASSLKGSPNEKLFF. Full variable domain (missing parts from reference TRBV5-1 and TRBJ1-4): KAGVTQTPRYLIKTRGQQVTLSCSPISGHRSVSWYQQTPGQGLQFLFEYFSETQRNKGNFPGRFSGRQFSNSRSEMNVSTLELGDSALYLCASSLKGSPNEKLFFGSGTQLSVL.

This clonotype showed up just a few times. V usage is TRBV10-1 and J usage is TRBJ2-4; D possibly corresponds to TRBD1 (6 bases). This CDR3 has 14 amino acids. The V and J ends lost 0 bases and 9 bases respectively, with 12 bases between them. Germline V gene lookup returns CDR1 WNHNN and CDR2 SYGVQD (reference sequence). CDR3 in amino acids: CASSESFSGAIQYF. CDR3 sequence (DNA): TGCGCCAGCAGTGAGTCGTTCTCAGGGGCCATTCAGTACTTC.

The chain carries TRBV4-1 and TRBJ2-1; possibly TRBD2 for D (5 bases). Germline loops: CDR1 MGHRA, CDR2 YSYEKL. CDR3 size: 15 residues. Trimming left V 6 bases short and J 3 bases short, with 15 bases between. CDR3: CASSFERRVYNEQFF. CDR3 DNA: TGCGCCAGCAGTTTCGAGCGGCGAGTCTACAATGAGCAGTTCTTC.

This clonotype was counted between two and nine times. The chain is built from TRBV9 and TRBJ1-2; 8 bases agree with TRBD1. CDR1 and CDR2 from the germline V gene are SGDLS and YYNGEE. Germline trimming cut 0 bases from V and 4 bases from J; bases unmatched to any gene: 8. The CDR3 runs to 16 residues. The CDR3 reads CASSVEAYRGSYGYTF. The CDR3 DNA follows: TGTGCCAGCAGCGTAGAGGCTTACAGGGGGAGCTATGGCTACACCTTC.

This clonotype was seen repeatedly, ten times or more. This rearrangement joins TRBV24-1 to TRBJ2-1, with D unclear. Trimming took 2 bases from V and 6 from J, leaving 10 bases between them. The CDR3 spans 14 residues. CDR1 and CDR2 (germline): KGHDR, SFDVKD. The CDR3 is CATSDSAGSNEQFF. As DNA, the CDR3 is TGTGCCACCAGTGATTCCGCAGGATCCAATGAGCAGTTCTTC.

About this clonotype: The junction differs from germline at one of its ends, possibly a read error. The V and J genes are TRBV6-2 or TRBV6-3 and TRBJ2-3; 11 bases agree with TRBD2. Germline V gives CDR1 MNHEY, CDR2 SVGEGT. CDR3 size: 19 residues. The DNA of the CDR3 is TGTGCCAGCAGTCACTCGGGACTAGCGGACTGGAGGGGCACAGATACGCAGTATTTT. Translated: CASSHSGLADWRGTDTQYF.

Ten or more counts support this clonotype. The CDR3 sequence is CASSISGVVDTQYF. The CDR3 bases are TGTGCCAGCAGCATAAGCGGGGTGGTAGATACGCAGTATTTT. The J gene is TRBJ2-3, the V gene TRBV7-2; 7 bases map to TRBD2. Trimming at V came to 5 bases and at J to 5 bases, leaving 7 bases not matched to a gene. The germline gives CDR1 SGHTA, CDR2 FQGNSA. The CDR3 spans 14 residues.

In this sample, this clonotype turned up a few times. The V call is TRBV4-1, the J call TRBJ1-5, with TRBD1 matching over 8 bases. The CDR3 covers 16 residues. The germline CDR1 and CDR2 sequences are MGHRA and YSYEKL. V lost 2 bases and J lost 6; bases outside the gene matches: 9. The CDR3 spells CASSQQGQGAGQPQHF. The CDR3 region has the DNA TGCGCCAGCAGCCAACAAGGACAGGGTGCCGGTCAGCCCCAGCATTTT.

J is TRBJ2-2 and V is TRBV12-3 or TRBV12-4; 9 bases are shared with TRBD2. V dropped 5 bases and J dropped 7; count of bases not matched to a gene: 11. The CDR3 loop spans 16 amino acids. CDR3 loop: CASSPAGAGGFGELFF. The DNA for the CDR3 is TGTGCCAGCAGTCCGGCCGGTGCGGGGGGGTTCGGGGAGCTGTTTTTT.

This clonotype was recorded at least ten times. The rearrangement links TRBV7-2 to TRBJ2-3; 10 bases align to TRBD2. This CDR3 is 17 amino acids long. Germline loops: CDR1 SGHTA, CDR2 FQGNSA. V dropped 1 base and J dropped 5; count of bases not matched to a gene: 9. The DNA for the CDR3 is TGTGCCAGCAGCTTAGGAACAGCGGGGGGGCGGTTAGATACGCAGTATTTT. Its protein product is CASSLGTAGGRLDTQYF.

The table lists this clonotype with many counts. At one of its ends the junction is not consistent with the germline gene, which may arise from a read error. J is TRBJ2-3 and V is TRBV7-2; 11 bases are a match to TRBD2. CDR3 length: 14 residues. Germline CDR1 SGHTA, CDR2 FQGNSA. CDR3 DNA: TGTGCCAGCAGCATAGCGGGAGGGCGGGATACGCAGTATTTT. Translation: CASSIAGGRDTQYF.

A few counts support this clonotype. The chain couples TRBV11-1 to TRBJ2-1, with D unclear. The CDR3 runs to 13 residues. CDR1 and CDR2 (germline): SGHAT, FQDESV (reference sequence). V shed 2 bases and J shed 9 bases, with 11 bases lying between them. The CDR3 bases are TGTGCCAGCAGCTTAAAAGGGCCGGGTGAGCAGTTCTTC. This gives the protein CASSLKGPGEQFF. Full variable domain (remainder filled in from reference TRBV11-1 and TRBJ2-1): EAEVAQSPRYKITEKSQAVAFWCDPISGHATLYWYRQILGQGPELLVQFQDESVVDDSQLPKDRFSAERLKGVDSTLKIQPAELGDSAMYLCASSLKGPGEQFFGPGTRLTVL.

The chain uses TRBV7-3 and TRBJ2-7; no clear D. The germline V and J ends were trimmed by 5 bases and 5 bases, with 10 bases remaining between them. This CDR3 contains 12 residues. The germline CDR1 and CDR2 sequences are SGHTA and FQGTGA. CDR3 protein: CASSDGLNEQYF. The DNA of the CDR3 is TGTGCCAGCAGCGATGGGCTCAACGAGCAGTACTTC.

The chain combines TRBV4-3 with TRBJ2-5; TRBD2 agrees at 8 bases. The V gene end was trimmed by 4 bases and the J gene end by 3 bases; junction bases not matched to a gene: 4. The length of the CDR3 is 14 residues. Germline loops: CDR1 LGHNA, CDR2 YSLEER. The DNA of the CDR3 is TGCGCCAGCAGCCGCCAAGCGGGAGAAGAGACCCAGTACTTC. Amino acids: CASSRQAGEETQYF.

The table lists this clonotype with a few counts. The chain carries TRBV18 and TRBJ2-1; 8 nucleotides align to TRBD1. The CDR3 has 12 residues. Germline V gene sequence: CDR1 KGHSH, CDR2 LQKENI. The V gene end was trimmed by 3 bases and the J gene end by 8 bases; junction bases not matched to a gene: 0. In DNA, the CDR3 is TGTGCCAGCTCACCGACAGGGGATGAGCAGTTCTTC. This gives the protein CASSPTGDEQFF.

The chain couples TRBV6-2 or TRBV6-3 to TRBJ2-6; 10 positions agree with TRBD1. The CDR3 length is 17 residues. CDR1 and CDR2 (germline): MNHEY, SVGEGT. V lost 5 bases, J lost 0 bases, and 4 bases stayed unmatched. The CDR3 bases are TGTGCCAGCAGTCCGGGACAGGGGCACTCTGGGGCCAACGTCCTGACTTTC. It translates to CASSPGQGHSGANVLTF.

The CDR3 DNA reads TGTGCCAGCTCACCACCGAACCAGGGACTAGCGGGAGAGCAGTTCTTC. It specifies CASSPPNQGLAGEQFF. The J gene is TRBJ2-1, the V gene TRBV18, with 13 bases that match TRBD2. CDR1 and CDR2 from the germline V gene are KGHSH and LQKENI. This CDR3 has 16 amino acids. J gave up 10 bases and V 0 bases, and 6 bases lay outside the gene matches.

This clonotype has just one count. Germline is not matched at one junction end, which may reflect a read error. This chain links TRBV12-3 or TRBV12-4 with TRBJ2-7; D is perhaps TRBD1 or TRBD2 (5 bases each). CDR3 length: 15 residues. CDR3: CASSLASGRAYEQYF. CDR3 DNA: TGTGCCAGCAGTCTAGCCTCGGGACGGGCCTACGAGCAGTACTTC.

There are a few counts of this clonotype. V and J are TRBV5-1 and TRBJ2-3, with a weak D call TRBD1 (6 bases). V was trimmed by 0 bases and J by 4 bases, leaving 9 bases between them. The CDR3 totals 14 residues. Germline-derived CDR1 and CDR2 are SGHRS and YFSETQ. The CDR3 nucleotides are TGCGCCAGCAGCTTGGGCAGGGGCGCAGATACGCAGTATTTT. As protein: CASSLGRGADTQYF.

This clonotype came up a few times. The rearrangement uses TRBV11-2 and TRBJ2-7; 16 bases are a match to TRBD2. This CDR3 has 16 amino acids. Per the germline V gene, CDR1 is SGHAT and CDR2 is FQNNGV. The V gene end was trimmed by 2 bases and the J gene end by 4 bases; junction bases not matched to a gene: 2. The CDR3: CASSLPGLAGGYEQYF. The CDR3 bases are TGTGCCAGCAGCTTACCGGGACTAGCGGGAGGGTACGAGCAGTACTTC.

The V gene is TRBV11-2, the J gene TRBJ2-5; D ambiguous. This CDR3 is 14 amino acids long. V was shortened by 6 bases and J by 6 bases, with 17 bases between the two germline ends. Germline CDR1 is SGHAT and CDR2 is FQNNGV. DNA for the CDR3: TGTGCCAGCAGTCTTAGGTCGGCCGCTAAGACCCAGTACTTC. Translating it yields CASSLRSAAKTQYF.

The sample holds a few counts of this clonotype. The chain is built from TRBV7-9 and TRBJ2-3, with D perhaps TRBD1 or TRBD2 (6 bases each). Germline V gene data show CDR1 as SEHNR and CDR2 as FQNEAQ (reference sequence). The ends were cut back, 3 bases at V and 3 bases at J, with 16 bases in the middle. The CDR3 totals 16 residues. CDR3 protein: CASSFGQLRGTDTQYF. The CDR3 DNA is TGTGCCAGCAGCTTCGGACAGCTCCGGGGGACAGATACGCAGTATTTT.

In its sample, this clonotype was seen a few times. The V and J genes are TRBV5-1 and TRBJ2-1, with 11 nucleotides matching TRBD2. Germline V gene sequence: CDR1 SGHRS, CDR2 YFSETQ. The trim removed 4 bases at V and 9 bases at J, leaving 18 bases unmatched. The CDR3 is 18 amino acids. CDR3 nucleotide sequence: TGCGCCAGCAGCCTCGGTGGCATTAGCGGGAGGGTCCCTGGTGAGCAGTTCTTC. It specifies CASSLGGISGRVPGEQFF.

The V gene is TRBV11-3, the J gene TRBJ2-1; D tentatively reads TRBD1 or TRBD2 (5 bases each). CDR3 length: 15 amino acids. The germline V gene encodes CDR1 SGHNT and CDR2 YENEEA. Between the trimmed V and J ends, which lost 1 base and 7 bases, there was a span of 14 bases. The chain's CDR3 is CASSLGGLDKNEQFF. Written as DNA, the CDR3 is TGTGCCAGCAGCTTAGGTGGACTGGACAAAAATGAGCAGTTCTTC.

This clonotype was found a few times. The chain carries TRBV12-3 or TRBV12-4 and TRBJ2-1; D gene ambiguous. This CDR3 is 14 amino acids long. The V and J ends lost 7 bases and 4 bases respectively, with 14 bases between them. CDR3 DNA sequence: TGTGCCAGCAAACCCCGCGCGCTTTACAATGAGCAGTTCTTC. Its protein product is CASKPRALYNEQFF.

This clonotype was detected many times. CDR3 protein: CASSSSGTSSYEQYF. The CDR3 coding sequence is TGTGCCAGCAGTTCTAGCGGGACTAGCTCCTACGAGCAGTACTTC. The V and J genes are TRBV12-3 or TRBV12-4 and TRBJ2-7, with TRBD2 identical over 9 bases. Trimming removed 4 bases from V and 0 bases from J; junction bases left unmatched: 4. The CDR3 consists of 15 residues.

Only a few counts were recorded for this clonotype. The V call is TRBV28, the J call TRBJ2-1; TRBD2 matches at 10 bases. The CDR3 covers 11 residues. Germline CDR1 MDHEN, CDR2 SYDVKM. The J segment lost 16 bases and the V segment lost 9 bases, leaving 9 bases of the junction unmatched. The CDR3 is CASRGLAGDFF. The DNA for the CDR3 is TGTGCCAGTCGGGGGCTAGCGGGAGACTTCTTC.

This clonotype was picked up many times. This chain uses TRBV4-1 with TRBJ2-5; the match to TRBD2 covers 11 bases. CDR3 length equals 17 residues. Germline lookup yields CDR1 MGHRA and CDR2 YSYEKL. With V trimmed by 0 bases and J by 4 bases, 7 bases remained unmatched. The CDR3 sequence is CASSQDLLLAGAETQYF. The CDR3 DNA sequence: TGCGCCAGCAGCCAAGATTTGTTACTAGCGGGAGCAGAGACCCAGTACTTC.

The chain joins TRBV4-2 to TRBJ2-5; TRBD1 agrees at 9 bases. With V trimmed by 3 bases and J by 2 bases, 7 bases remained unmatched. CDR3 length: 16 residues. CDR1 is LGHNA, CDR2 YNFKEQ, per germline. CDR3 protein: CASSQSGTGPQETQYF. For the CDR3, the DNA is TGTGCCAGCAGCCAGTCCGGGACAGGGCCGCAAGAGACCCAGTACTTC.

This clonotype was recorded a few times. The CDR3 loop reads CATEQGSTGELFF. Written as DNA, the CDR3 is TGTGCCACCGAACAGGGAAGCACCGGGGAGCTGTTTTTT. This rearrangement joins TRBV15 to TRBJ2-2; D might be TRBD1 (6 bases). The CDR3 is 13 residues long. Trimming cost V 8 bases and J 4 bases, with 11 bases left between them. Germline CDR1 is LNHNV and CDR2 is YYDKDF (reference sequence).